A single sample is the source of the 9 T cell receptor beta chains below, sequenced in a study of technical replicates of blood from several donors. Repertoires were generated with immunoSEQ multiplex PCR, while TCRdb's copy carries only in-frame clones and drops some. This sample carries 75,000 to 90,000 clones, 93% of them seen once, and the ten largest clones take roughly 0.23%. Sequences were obtained from T cells isolated from PBMCs. These receptors originate from a human donor in good health.

The V and J genes are TRBV10-2 and TRBJ1-1; no definite D call. The CDR3 spans 14 residues. The germline V gene encodes CDR1 WSHSY and CDR2 SAAADI. Trimming removed 0 bases from V and 1 base from J, with 6 bases in between. This CDR3 reads CASSESSGNTEAFF. The DNA of the CDR3 is TGCGCCAGCAGTGAGTCTTCGGGGAACACTGAAGCTTTCTTT.

This chain links TRBV6-1 with TRBJ2-6; TRBD1 aligns across 11 bases. The germline V gene has CDR1 MNHNS and CDR2 SASEGT. J lost 5 bases, V lost 2 bases, and 5 bases had no gene match. CDR3 length equals 17 residues. For the CDR3, the DNA is TGTGCCAGCAGTGAATGGGGACAGGGGGTCTGGGCCAACGTCCTGACTTTC. Translation: CASSEWGQGVWANVLTF.

The J gene is TRBJ2-2, the V gene TRBV29-1; 7 bases map to TRBD2. In germline, CDR1 is SQVTM, CDR2 ANQGSEA. The V and J ends lost 3 bases and 1 base, in that order; junction bases with no gene match: 11. This CDR3 is built from 17 residues. The CDR3 is CSVERGSGTLNTGELFF. In nucleotides, the CDR3 is TGCAGCGTTGAGCGGGGGTCCGGGACCCTGAACACCGGGGAGCTGTTTTTT.

The chain carries TRBV6-5 and TRBJ2-2; no firm D call. The CDR3 runs 12 residues. Germline V lookup: CDR1 MNHEY, CDR2 SVGAGI. Trimming shortened V by 8 bases and J by 7 bases, and 11 bases separated the two germline ends. The CDR3 DNA is TGTGCCAGCGCCCCCCGAGGCGGGGAGCTGTTTTTT. This sequence encodes CASAPRGGELFF.

CDR3 DNA: TGTGCCAGCACCATGCCGTGGCCCACAGATACGCAGTATTTT. This gives the protein CASTMPWPTDTQYF. This rearrangement joins TRBV28 to TRBJ2-3; D is uncertain. Per the germline V gene, CDR1 is MDHEN and CDR2 is SYDVKM. The CDR3 length is 14 residues. V was cut by 7 bases and J by 2 bases, with 13 bases left in between. Full variable domain (outside the CDR3, taken from reference TRBV28 and TRBJ2-3): DVKVTQSSRYLVKRTGEKVFLECVQDMDHENMFWYRQDPGLGLRLIYFSYDVKMKEKGDIPEGYSVSREKKERFSLILESASTNQTSMYLCASTMPWPTDTQYFGPGTRLTVL.

CDR3 in amino acids: CASSYSLTEGLGTQYF. In nucleotides, the CDR3 is TGTGCCAGCAGTTACTCTTTAACAGAGGGTCTGGGGACCCAGTACTTC. The gene calls are TRBV6-5 and TRBJ2-5, with D perhaps matching TRBD2 (5 bases). CDR1 is MNHEY, CDR2 SVGAGI, per germline. V lost 0 bases to trimming and J lost 7 bases, with 18 bases between them. The length of the CDR3 is 16 residues.

The chain uses TRBV6-5 and TRBJ2-7; 7 nucleotides agree with TRBD1. Germline trimming cut 10 bases from V and 4 bases from J; bases unmatched to any gene: 7. The length of the CDR3 is 12 residues. The germline V gene has CDR1 MNHEY and CDR2 SVGAGI. CDR3 residues: CATRDSRYEQYF. In nucleotides, the CDR3 is TGTGCCACCCGGGACAGTAGATACGAGCAGTACTTC.

The chain carries TRBV5-1 and TRBJ1-2, with D tentatively TRBD1 (6 bases). CDR3 length equals 15 residues. V was pared by 4 bases and J by 8 bases, with 21 bases between. Germline V gene sequence: CDR1 SGHRS, CDR2 YFSETQ. In DNA form, the CDR3 reads TGCGCCAGCAGCGCACGAGAACAGGGATTGGGGGGCTACACCTTC. It is translated as CASSAREQGLGGYTF. The entire variable domain, with the rest obtained from reference TRBV5-1 and TRBJ1-2, is as follows: KAGVTQTPRYLIKTRGQQVTLSCSPISGHRSVSWYQQTPGQGLQFLFEYFSETQRNKGNFPGRFSGRQFSNSRSEMNVSTLELGDSALYLCASSAREQGLGGYTFGSGTRLTVV.

The chain recombines TRBV18 with TRBJ2-3, with D tentatively TRBD2 (6 bases). This CDR3 has 14 residues. CDR1 is KGHSH and CDR2 is LQKENI in the germline V gene. The V end was cut by 1 base, the J end by 2 bases, with 7 bases between. The CDR3 sequence: CASSPRTNTDTQYF. The CDR3 region has the DNA TGTGCCAGCTCACCACGGACTAACACAGATACGCAGTATTTT. The entire variable domain, with the rest obtained from reference TRBV18 and TRBJ2-3, is as follows: NAGVMQNPRHLVRRRGQEARLRCSPMKGHSHVYWYRQLPEEGLKFMVYLQKENIIDESGMPKERFSAEFPKEGPSILRIQQVVRGDSAAYFCASSPRTNTDTQYFGPGTRLTVL.